Listed below are T cell receptor beta chains from one sample, sequenced in a study of T cell repertoires in cytomegalovirus infection. Using its own MiXCR run on the reads, TCRdb lists one record per CDR3 protein. The sample consists of 350,000 to 550,000 distinct CDR3 sequences, roughly a third of them appearing once. What was sequenced was PBMCs. These receptors all stem from a human donor in good health (CMV status not recorded). Some clones in this sample may be carry-over from other donors' samples. CDR3s include the opening cysteine and the closing phenylalanine or tryptophan. The D gene is left open where the match is weak. For some rows the clone size is stated as once, few or many, or as a class when expanded; others skip it.

j_gene	d_gene	abundance	v_gene	CDR3nt	CDR3aa
TRBJ1-1	.	few	TRBV7-9	TGTGCCAGCAGCTCCGAACAGGGAGTGGGCACTGAAGCTTTCTTT	CASSSEQGVGTEAFF
TRBJ1-2	.	many	TRBV4-1	TGCGCCAGCAGCCAAGATATCGGATTATCCTATGGCTACACCTTC	CASSQDIGLSYGYTF
TRBJ2-7	TRBD2	.	TRBV19	TGTGCCAGTAGTATCGCGGCGGGGACTAGCAGCTTCTACGAGCAGTACTTC	CASSIAAGTSSFYEQYF
TRBJ2-1	.	.	TRBV11-3	TGTGCCAGCAGCCCCCGGGAGACGTCCTACAATGAGCAGTTCTTC	CASSPRETSYNEQFF
TRBJ1-4	.	.	TRBV7-8	TGTGCCAGAAGATTAGGGAAGGGATTTGAAAAACTGTTTTTT	CARRLGKGFEKLFF
TRBJ1-2	.	few	TRBV12-3/TRBV12-4	TGTGCCAGCGCCATCTTTGCGGGAGGTAACTATGGCTACACCTTC	CASAIFAGGNYGYTF
TRBJ1-5	.	few	TRBV19	TGTGCCAGTAGAATATGGGCGGGGGGCGCGGGCAATCAGCCCCAGCATTTT	CASRIWAGGAGNQPQHF
TRBJ2-6	.	few	TRBV20-1	TGCAGTGCGGGTAACAGCCAGGTTCTCTCTGGGGCCAACGTCCTGACTTTC	CSAGNSQVLSGANVLTF
TRBJ2-5	.	.	TRBV29-1	TGCAGCGTTTGTAGGGGTCGTGGAGAGACCCAGTACTTC	CSVCRGRGETQYF
TRBJ2-1	TRBD2	many	TRBV7-2	TGTGCCAGCAGCCCGCTAGCCCCCGTAGCGGGGGGATACAATGAGCAGTTCTTC	CASSPLAPVAGGYNEQFF
TRBJ2-1	TRBD2	.	TRBV19	TGTGACAGTAGTCTTCGTCTAGCGGGGGGCCCCTGGGATGAGCAGTTCTTC	CDSSLRLAGGPWDEQFF
TRBJ2-3	TRBD2	few	TRBV10-3	TGTGCCATCAGTGAGTGGGCAGCGGGGGGCGGAGATACGCAGTATTTT	CAISEWAAGGGDTQYF
TRBJ2-1	TRBD2	.	TRBV2	TGTGCCAGCTCGGAGAGCGGGGGGCTATACAATGAGCAGTTCTTC	CASSESGGLYNEQFF
TRBJ2-5	.	.	TRBV7-8	TGTGCCAGCAGCTTATATCACGGGGAAGAGACCCAGTACTTC	CASSLYHGEETQYF
TRBJ2-5	.	.	TRBV11-2	TGTGCCAGCAGCTTAGGAGGTTGGGACTTACTAACGGAGACCCAGTACTTC	CASSLGGWDLLTETQYF
TRBJ1-6	.	once	TRBV20-1	TGCAGTGCTACCCGGCACAGGGTGGATTACTATAATTCACCCCTCCACTTT	CSATRHRVDYYNSPLHF
TRBJ2-7	.	few	TRBV27	TGTGCCAGCAGTTTACAGATCGGCTCCTACGAGCAGTACTTC	CASSLQIGSYEQYF
TRBJ1-1	.	.	TRBV12-3/TRBV12-4	TGTGCCAGCAGTTTGGGGCAGGGGAAGACTGAAGCTTTCTTT	CASSLGQGKTEAFF
TRBJ2-2	.	.	TRBV28	TGTGCCAGCAGTCCCGCCCTTGGCGGCGCCGGGGAGCTGTTTTTT	CASSPALGGAGELFF
TRBJ2-4	TRBD1	few	TRBV9	TGTGCCAGCAGCCCAGGACAGGGATCGAAAAACATTCAGTACTTC	CASSPGQGSKNIQYF
TRBJ2-7	TRBD2	.	TRBV20-1	TGCAGTGCTAGTTCTCTAGCGGCTCGCCCCTCTCCGTACTTC	CSASSLAARPSPYF
TRBJ1-2	TRBD1	many	TRBV7-2	TGTGCCAGCAGCCCCGCACCTGGGACAGGGTATGGCTACACCTTC	CASSPAPGTGYGYTF
TRBJ2-4	TRBD2	.	TRBV9	TGTGCCAGCAGCGCTAGCGGGGAACTAGCCAAAAACATTCAGTACTTC	CASSASGELAKNIQYF
TRBJ2-1	TRBD2	.	TRBV27	TGTGCCAGCAGTTTAAAGACTAGCGGGGGGCCCATCCGTGAGCAGTTCTTC	CASSLKTSGGPIREQFF
TRBJ1-5	TRBD1	.	TRBV5-1	TGCGCCAGCAGTCCGACAGGGGATCAATGGGGGCCCCAGCATTTT	CASSPTGDQWGPQHF
TRBJ1-5	TRBD1	few	TRBV12-3/TRBV12-4	TGTGCCAGCAGGGACAGGGGAGTTCAGCCCCAGCATTTT	CASRDRGVQPQHF
TRBJ1-2	TRBD1	.	TRBV12-3/TRBV12-4	TGTGCCAGCAGCCGGACAGGAATCGGGGGCTACACCTTC	CASSRTGIGGYTF
TRBJ1-4	.	.	TRBV11-2	TGTGCCAGCAGCTTATATTATAATGAAAAACTGTTT	CASSLYYNEKLF
TRBJ2-2	TRBD2	.	TRBV4-2	TGTGCCAGCAGCCAAGATCCAGGGAGGGACACCGGGGAGCTGTTTTTT	CASSQDPGRDTGELFF
TRBJ2-3	TRBD2	many	TRBV10-3	TGTGCCTCGACCAGACTAGCGGGGGGGCCAGATACGCAGTATTTT	CASTRLAGGPDTQYF
TRBJ2-7	.	many	TRBV6-5	TGTGCCAGCAGTTACGGAGCGTTTAGGGACTACGAGCAGTACTTC	CASSYGAFRDYEQYF
TRBJ2-5	TRBD1	.	TRBV6-2/TRBV6-3	TGTGCCAGCAGTCGGGACAGGGGCTTCCAAGAGACCCAGTACTTC	CASSRDRGFQETQYF
TRBJ2-7	TRBD2	.	TRBV10-3	TGTGCCATCAGTGAGAGGGCTGGACTAGCCTACGAGCAGTACTTC	CAISERAGLAYEQYF
TRBJ2-5	.	many	TRBV7-2	TGTGCCAGCAGCTCCGACCACCAAGAGACCCAGTACTTC	CASSSDHQETQYF
TRBJ2-3	.	.	TRBV7-2	TGTGCCAGCAGCTCGGCCAAAGCAACTCCCATACCGACAGATACGCAGTATTTT	CASSSAKATPIPTDTQYF